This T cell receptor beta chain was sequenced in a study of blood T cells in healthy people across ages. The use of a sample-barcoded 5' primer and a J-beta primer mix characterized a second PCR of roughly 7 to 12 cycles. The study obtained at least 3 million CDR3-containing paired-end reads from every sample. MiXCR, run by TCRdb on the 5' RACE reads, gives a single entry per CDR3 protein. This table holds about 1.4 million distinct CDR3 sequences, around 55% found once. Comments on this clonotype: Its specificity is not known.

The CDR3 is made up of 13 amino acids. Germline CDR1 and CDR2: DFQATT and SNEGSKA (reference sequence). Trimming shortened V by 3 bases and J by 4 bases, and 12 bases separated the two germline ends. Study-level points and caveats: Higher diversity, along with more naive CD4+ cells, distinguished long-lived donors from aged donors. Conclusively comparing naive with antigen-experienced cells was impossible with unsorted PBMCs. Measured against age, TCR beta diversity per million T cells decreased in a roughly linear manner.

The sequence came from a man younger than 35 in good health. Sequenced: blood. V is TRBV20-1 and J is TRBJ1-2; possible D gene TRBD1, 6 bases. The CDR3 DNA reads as TGCAGTGCTAGTCCCGGGGGCCCCTATGGCTACACCTTC. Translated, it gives CSASPGGPYGYTF.